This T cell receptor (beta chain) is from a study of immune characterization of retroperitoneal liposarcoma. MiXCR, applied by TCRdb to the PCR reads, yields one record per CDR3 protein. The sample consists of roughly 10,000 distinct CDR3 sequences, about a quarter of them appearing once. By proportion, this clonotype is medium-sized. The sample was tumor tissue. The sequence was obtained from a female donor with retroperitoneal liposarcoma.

DNA of the CDR3: TGTGCCAGCAGCGGAGGAGGGAGCACAGATACGCAGTATTTT. This codes for CASSGGGSTDTQYF. The rearrangement links TRBV7-2 to TRBJ2-3, with a tentative D call TRBD2 (6 bases). This CDR3 has 14 amino acids. Between the trimmed V and J ends, which lost 5 bases and 0 bases, there was a span of 9 bases. Germline values: CDR1 SGHTA, CDR2 FQGNSA.